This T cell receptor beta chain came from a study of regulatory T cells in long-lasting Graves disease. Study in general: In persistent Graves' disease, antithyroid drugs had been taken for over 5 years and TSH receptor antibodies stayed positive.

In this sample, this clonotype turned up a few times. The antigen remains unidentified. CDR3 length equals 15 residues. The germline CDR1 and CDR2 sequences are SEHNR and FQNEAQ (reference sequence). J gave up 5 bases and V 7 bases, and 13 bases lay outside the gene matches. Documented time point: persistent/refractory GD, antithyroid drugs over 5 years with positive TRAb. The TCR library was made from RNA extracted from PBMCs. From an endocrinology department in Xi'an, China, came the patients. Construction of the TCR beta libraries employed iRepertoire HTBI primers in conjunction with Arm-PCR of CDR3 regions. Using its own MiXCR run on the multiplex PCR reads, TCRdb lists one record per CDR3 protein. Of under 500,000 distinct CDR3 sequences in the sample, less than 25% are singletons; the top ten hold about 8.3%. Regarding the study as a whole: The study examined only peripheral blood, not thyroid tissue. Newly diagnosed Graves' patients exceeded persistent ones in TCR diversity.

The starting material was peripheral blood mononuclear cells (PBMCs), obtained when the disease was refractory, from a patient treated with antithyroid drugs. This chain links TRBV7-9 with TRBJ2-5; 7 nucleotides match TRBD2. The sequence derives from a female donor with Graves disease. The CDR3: CASTESGTTSETQYF. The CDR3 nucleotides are TGTGCCAGCACCGAATCTGGGACTACTTCCGAGACCCAGTACTTC.